This TCR beta chain was sequenced in a study of T cells in Graves' hyperthyroidism and ophthalmopathy. RNA transcripts gave rise to amplified TCR beta CDR3 regions. The HTBI primer set was used in a first-round RT-PCR of the TCR CDR3. TCRdb reprocessed the multiplex PCR reads via MiXCR and lists one record per CDR3 protein. The table shows around 600,000 distinct CDR3 sequences, with about 15% occurring only once. This CDR3 has 12 amino acids. Looked up from germline, CDR1 is MNHNS and CDR2 is SASEGT. V shed 8 bases and J shed 2 bases, with 6 bases lying between them. Sequenced: blood. This TCR was sampled from a woman aged 45-65 years with Graves' ophthalmopathy. The chain carries TRBV6-1 and TRBJ2-2, with D unclear. The CDR3 coding sequence is TGTGCCAGCGAATCCAACACCGGGGAGCTGTTTTTT. This encodes CASESNTGELFF.